One and the same sample provided the 29 T cell receptor beta chains below, sequenced in a study of spatial heterogeneity in lung cancer (dated by TCRdb to the late 2010s). The library was generated by 5' RACE. The sequencer listed for this sample is NextSeq 500. TCRdb itself trimmed the public reads at Q25 with fastp, ran MiXCR and retained productive beta chains. Each record represents a unique CDR3 protein, reported with the most common genes and DNA among its rows. This sample comprises fewer than 25,000 distinct CDR3 sequences, about 4.3% of them detected only once. 7.5% to 10% of the sample comes from the top ten. The intended sense of this specimen's time point label: sample taken at primary tumor resection. For these TCRs, the target antigens are not known. The study at large found these results: A correlation was observed between the number of expanded intratumoral alpha and beta TCRs and the tumor nonsynonymous mutation count.

The source was lung tumor tissue, collected at surgery. These receptor sequences come from a male donor with early-stage non-small cell lung cancer.

This clonotype showed up just a few times. The chain links TRBV18 to TRBJ1-4, with no clear D. The germline V and J ends were trimmed by 6 bases and 4 bases, with 12 bases remaining between them. This CDR3 is built from 14 residues. Germline values: CDR1 KGHSH, CDR2 LQKENI. Here the CDR3 reads CASSGTGNNEKLFF. The CDR3, as DNA: TGTGCCAGCTCCGGCACGGGAAATAATGAAAAACTGTTTTTT.

The chain couples TRBV19 to TRBJ2-1; TRBD2 matches 15 bases. The CDR3 spans 12 residues. J lost 7 bases, V lost 11 bases, and 0 bases had no gene match. The germline V gene has CDR1 LNHDA and CDR2 SQIVND (reference sequence). CDR3 DNA sequence: TGTGCCGGGACTAGCGGGAGGAATGAGCAGTTCTTC. It translates to CAGTSGRNEQFF. The variable domain in full, completed from reference TRBV19 and TRBJ2-1, reads DGGITQSPKYLFRKEGQNVTLSCEQNLNHDAMYWYRQDPGQGLRLIYYSQIVNDFQKGDIAEGYSVSREKKESFPLTVTSAQKNPTAFYLCAGTSGRNEQFFGPGTRLTVL.

This clonotype is large within its sample. The gene calls are TRBV28 and TRBJ2-7, with 7 nucleotides matching TRBD1. Trimming took 3 bases from V and 0 from J; bases not matched to a gene: 5. Germline values: CDR1 MDHEN, CDR2 SYDVKM. The CDR3 runs 15 residues. CDR3 in DNA: TGTGCCAGCAGTTTTGGGACAGCCTACTCCTACGAGCAGTACTTC. Protein sequence: CASSFGTAYSYEQYF.

This clonotype was observed at least ten times. The genes are TRBV5-6 and TRBJ2-1; TRBD2 matches at 7 bases. This CDR3 has 15 residues. CDR1 is SGHDT and CDR2 is YYEEEE in the germline V gene. With 3 bases clipped from V and 6 bases from J, the junction kept 9 bases outside the gene matches. The CDR3 loop reads CASSWERGGANEQFF. In DNA, the CDR3 is TGTGCCAGCAGCTGGGAGCGGGGCGGGGCCAATGAGCAGTTCTTC.

This clonotype was seen many times. This sequence joins TRBV20-1 and TRBJ1-2; TRBD1 matches at 9 bases. With V trimmed by 6 bases and J by 8 bases, 4 bases remained unmatched. Germline lookup yields CDR1 DFQATT and CDR2 SNEGSKA (reference sequence). This CDR3 spans 11 amino acids. The CDR3, as DNA: TGCAGTGCCGGGACAGGGACCGGCTACACCTTC. It is translated as CSAGTGTGYTF.

V and J are TRBV5-1 and TRBJ2-2; D is undetermined. Per the germline V gene, CDR1 is SGHRS and CDR2 is YFSETQ. The CDR3 runs to 14 residues. V was trimmed by 4 bases and J by 2 bases, leaving 9 bases between them. CDR3 nucleotide sequence: TGCGCCAGCAGCCCCGGGCATAACACCGGGGAGCTGTTTTTT. This gives the protein CASSPGHNTGELFF. Full variable domain (outside the CDR3, taken from reference TRBV5-1 and TRBJ2-2): KAGVTQTPRYLIKTRGQQVTLSCSPISGHRSVSWYQQTPGQGLQFLFEYFSETQRNKGNFPGRFSGRQFSNSRSEMNVSTLELGDSALYLCASSPGHNTGELFFGEGSRLTVL.

This clonotype occurred many times. The chain recombines TRBV5-1 with TRBJ2-7; TRBD2 might be the D (6 bases). Germline V gene lookup returns CDR1 SGHRS and CDR2 YFSETQ. The CDR3 length is 14 residues. Trimming cost V 2 bases and J 4 bases, with 13 bases left between them. CDR3 coding DNA: TGCGCCAGCAGCTTCGTAGGGGAGGAGTACGAGCAGTACTTC. Encoded protein: CASSFVGEEYEQYF.

The V gene is TRBV29-1, the J gene TRBJ2-2; D possibly corresponds to TRBD1 (5 bases). Deletions cut 7 bases from V and 0 bases from J, with 12 bases between. Germline V gene lookup returns CDR1 SQVTM and CDR2 ANQGSEA. This CDR3 comprises 14 residues. CDR3: CSARWGSNTGELFF. The DNA for the CDR3 is TGCAGCGCCCGATGGGGCTCGAACACCGGGGAGCTGTTTTTT.

This clonotype occurred many times. The chain carries TRBV7-2 and TRBJ2-1; D gene ambiguous. Per the germline V gene, CDR1 is SGHTA and CDR2 is FQGNSA. V was pared by 8 bases and J by 2 bases, with 10 bases between. The CDR3 covers 13 residues. The CDR3 sequence is CASVDSPYNEQFF. As DNA, the CDR3 is TGTGCCAGCGTGGATTCTCCCTACAATGAGCAGTTCTTC. Combining the CDR3 with reference TRBV7-2 and TRBJ2-1 gives the whole variable domain GAGVSQSPSNKVTEKGKDVELRCDPISGHTALYWYRQSLGQGLEFLIYFQGNSAPDKSGLPSDRFSAERTGGSVSTLTIQRTQQEDSAVYLCASVDSPYNEQFFGPGTRLTVL.

By share, this clonotype counts as medium-sized (0.01 to 0.1%). The rearrangement uses TRBV18 and TRBJ2-1; D is undetermined. The V end was cut by 1 base, the J end by 8 bases, with 9 bases between. The CDR3 consists of 13 residues. In germline, CDR1 is KGHSH, CDR2 LQKENI. The CDR3 sequence is CASSPHPMDEQFF. Here the CDR3 DNA reads TGTGCCAGCTCACCACACCCGATGGATGAGCAGTTCTTC.

This clonotype was picked up many times. This rearrangement joins TRBV3-1 to TRBJ1-2, with a possible D match to TRBD1 (6 bases). Germline V gene sequence: CDR1 LGHDT, CDR2 YNNKEL (reference sequence). CDR3 length: 18 residues. Trimming shortened V by 0 bases and J by 1 base, and 18 bases separated the two germline ends. The CDR3 sequence: CASSQDDPAGAYNYGYTF. The CDR3 region has the DNA TGTGCCAGCAGCCAAGATGATCCGGCAGGGGCATATAACTATGGCTACACCTTC.

This clonotype was recorded at least ten times. V is TRBV21-1 and J is TRBJ2-7; the table's D call TRBD1 went unverified against the DNA. TRBV21-1 has pseudogene status. The CDR3 totals 19 residues. The CDR3 bases are TGTGCCAGCAGCAAAGCGCACTACGACAGGAATGAGGATCCCTACGAGCAGTACTTC. Translation gives CASSKAHYDRNEDPYEQYF.

This clonotype came up many times. The CDR3 sequence: CASSPQPGLGDTQYF. The CDR3 bases are TGTGCCAGCAGCCCCCAGCCGGGACTAGGGGATACGCAGTATTTT. The chain combines TRBV12-3 or TRBV12-4 with TRBJ2-3, with 8 nucleotides matching TRBD2. The junction had 11 bases not matched to a gene; V was cut back by 6 bases and J by 6 bases. The CDR3 has 15 residues.

This clonotype came up a few times. The chain has TRBV18 and TRBJ2-6, with 7 bases fitting TRBD1. Losses at the gene ends were 3 bases for V and 4 bases for J; bases not matched to a gene: 15. From germline, CDR1 is KGHSH and CDR2 LQKENI. The CDR3 is made up of 19 amino acids. CDR3 amino acids: CASSPFSREGGKGANVLTF. CDR3 DNA sequence: TGTGCCAGCTCACCCTTTTCCCGAGAAGGGGGCAAGGGGGCCAACGTCCTGACTTTC.

This clonotype was seen ten or more times. The rearrangement uses TRBV7-2 and TRBJ1-6, with 8 bases fitting TRBD1. The CDR3 runs to 14 residues. Per germline, CDR1 SGHTA and CDR2 FQGNSA. With V trimmed by 6 bases and J by 9 bases, 7 bases remained unmatched. CDR3 loop: CASRSTGEVSPLHF. CDR3 nucleotide sequence: TGTGCCAGCAGGTCGACAGGGGAGGTTTCACCCCTCCACTTT.

This clonotype is medium-sized. This chain connects TRBV2 to TRBJ2-7; D is unclear. Between the trimmed V and J ends, which lost 4 bases and 0 bases, there was a span of 1 base. CDR1 and CDR2 from the germline V gene are SNHLY and FYNNEI. The CDR3 totals 11 residues. CDR3 in amino acids: CASSVSYEQYF. The CDR3 DNA reads TGTGCCAGCAGTGTCTCCTACGAGCAGTACTTC.

The V and J genes are TRBV6-5 and TRBJ2-2; the match to TRBD1 covers 9 bases. Trimming cost V 6 bases and J 5 bases; bases outside gene matches: 4. Germline V CDR1 and CDR2: MNHEY, SVGAGI. The CDR3 extends over 14 amino acids. CDR3 DNA: TGTGCCAGCAGGGGGACAGGGCGGACCGGGGAGCTGTTTTTT. Protein product: CASRGTGRTGELFF.

This clonotype was detected many times. V gene TRBV7-6 combines with J gene TRBJ1-6; D gene unclear. V was pared by 0 bases and J by 6 bases, with 12 bases between. Germline lookup yields CDR1 SGHVS and CDR2 FNYEAQ. This CDR3 has 16 residues. CDR3 amino acids: CASSLATTATNSPLHF. The CDR3 DNA follows: TGTGCCAGCAGCTTAGCGACAACAGCCACTAATTCACCCCTCCACTTT.

With respect to this clonotype: An end of the junction does not agree with germline; a read error may underlie this. The rearrangement joins TRBV18 to TRBJ2-3; D gene unclear. CDR1 and CDR2 (germline): KGHSH, LQKENI. This CDR3 is 12 amino acids long. Here the CDR3 reads CANSPSTDTQYF. DNA for the CDR3: TGTGCCAACTCACCGTCCACAGATACGCAGTATTTT. Complete variable domain (other parts from reference TRBV18 and TRBJ2-3): NAGVMQNPRHLVRRRGQEARLRCSPMKGHSHVYWYRQLPEEGLKFMVYLQKENIIDESGMPKERFSAEFPKEGPSILRIQQVVRGDSAAYFCANSPSTDTQYFGPGTRLTVL.

In this sample, this clonotype turned up many times. The chain links TRBV5-1 to TRBJ2-2; 8 nucleotides agree with TRBD1. V trimming: 3 bases; J trimming: 6 bases; junction bases outside the gene matches: 7. This CDR3 is built from 15 residues. Germline CDR1 SGHRS, CDR2 YFSETQ. In DNA form, the CDR3 reads TGCGCCAGCAGCTCCCTATCACAGGGGGCCGGGGAGCTGTTTTTT. It encodes CASSSLSQGAGELFF.

This clonotype was seen at least ten times. V and J are TRBV28 and TRBJ2-3; D could derive from TRBD1 or TRBD2 (5 bases each). CDR3 size: 14 residues. V was pared by 10 bases and J by 1 base, with 15 bases between. Germline CDR1 is MDHEN and CDR2 is SYDVKM. CDR3: CATNLQGGTDTQYF. The CDR3, as DNA: TGTGCCACGAATCTTCAGGGAGGCACAGATACGCAGTATTTT.

This clonotype has more than one count but fewer than ten. This chain connects TRBV10-3 to TRBJ2-5; 9 nucleotides line up with TRBD1. Germline-derived CDR1 and CDR2 are ENHRY and SYGVKD. With V trimmed by 8 bases and J by 3 bases, 4 bases remained unmatched. This CDR3 region has 13 residues. The CDR3 DNA follows: TGTGCCATCCGGACAGGGGATAAAGAGACCCAGTACTTC. This gives the protein CAIRTGDKETQYF.

This chain connects TRBV3-1 to TRBJ2-1, with 12 bases lining up with TRBD2. Germline V gene lookup returns CDR1 LGHDT and CDR2 YNNKEL (reference sequence). There are 13 residues in the CDR3. Unmatched junction bases numbered 5, after V lost 8 bases and J lost 9 bases. The CDR3 bases are TGTGCCAGCCGACTAGCGGGAGTAGCTGAGCAGTTCTTC. The encoded protein is CASRLAGVAEQFF.

This clonotype occurred many times. The chain couples TRBV6-2 or TRBV6-3 to TRBJ1-1; D is undetermined. Trimming cost V 7 bases and J 1 base, with 13 bases left between them. This CDR3 spans 14 amino acids. CDR1 is MNHEY and CDR2 is SVGEGT in the germline V gene. The CDR3: CASMTSVRNTEAFF. CDR3 DNA: TGTGCCAGCATGACGAGCGTTAGGAACACTGAAGCTTTCTTT.

This clonotype was observed at least ten times. The chain recombines TRBV20-1 with TRBJ1-5, with TRBD1 matching over 12 bases. CDR1 DFQATT and CDR2 SNEGSKA come from the germline V gene (reference sequence). CDR3 length equals 18 residues. Trimming cost V 0 bases and J 2 bases; bases outside gene matches: 8. CDR3 sequence: CSAREPGQGAYGNQPQHF. CDR3 coding DNA: TGCAGTGCTAGAGAGCCGGGACAGGGGGCTTATGGCAATCAGCCCCAGCATTTT.

This clonotype was observed at least ten times. The CDR3 loop reads CASSLGTVGDSEQFF. The CDR3 DNA sequence: TGTGCCAGCAGCTTAGGGACAGTAGGGGATAGTGAGCAGTTCTTC. The V call is TRBV7-2, the J call TRBJ2-1, with D perhaps matching TRBD1 (6 bases). The V and J ends lost 1 base and 9 bases respectively, with 16 bases between them. The CDR3 sequence is 15 residues long. Germline lookup yields CDR1 SGHTA and CDR2 FQGNSA.

This clonotype came up many times. The rearrangement uses TRBV2 and TRBJ1-2; D unresolved. V gave up 2 bases and J gave up 2 bases, with 6 bases separating them. CDR1 is SNHLY, CDR2 FYNNEI, per germline. This CDR3 comprises 13 residues. CDR3 sequence (DNA): TGTGCCAGCAGTGAAAGGCCCAACTATGGCTACACCTTC. This codes for CASSERPNYGYTF. Full variable domain (rest looked up from reference TRBV2 and TRBJ1-2): EPEVTQTPSHQVTQMGQEVILRCVPISNHLYFYWYRQILGQKVEFLVSFYNNEISEKSEIFDDQFSVERPDGSNFTLKIRSTKLEDSAMYFCASSERPNYGYTFGSGTRLTVV.

This clonotype was recorded many times. The V gene is TRBV10-3, the J gene TRBJ1-5, with 9 bases matching TRBD1. The junction had 17 bases not matched to a gene; V was cut back by 2 bases and J by 9 bases. There are 18 residues in the CDR3. Per germline, CDR1 ENHRY and CDR2 SYGVKD. The CDR3 region has the DNA TGTGCCATCAGTGAGCTTCTTGGGACAGGGCCTGGGTCAGGGCCCCAGCATTTT. Translation gives CAISELLGTGPGSGPQHF.

This clonotype has only a few counts. This rearrangement joins TRBV5-1 to TRBJ2-6; 12 nucleotides line up with TRBD2. With V trimmed by 9 bases and J by 1 base, 17 bases remained unmatched. Germline lookup yields CDR1 SGHRS and CDR2 YFSETQ. CDR3 size: 20 residues. The CDR3 loop is CATSDRASGRGSSGANVLTF. CDR3 in DNA: TGCGCCACCTCCGACAGGGCTAGCGGGAGGGGAAGTTCTGGGGCCAACGTCCTGACTTTC. Full variable domain (missing parts from reference TRBV5-1 and TRBJ2-6): KAGVTQTPRYLIKTRGQQVTLSCSPISGHRSVSWYQQTPGQGLQFLFEYFSETQRNKGNFPGRFSGRQFSNSRSEMNVSTLELGDSALYLCATSDRASGRGSSGANVLTFGAGSRLTVL.